This T cell receptor beta chain was observed in a study of blood T cells in healthy people across ages. At the level of the study: Roughly one uniquely barcoded beta molecule per two T cells was captured.

Study-wide results and limits: Estimated diversity that came from one million T cells was considered an underestimate.

Germline lookup yields CDR1 MNHNS and CDR2 SASEGT. The CDR3 extends over 18 amino acids. V gave up 7 bases and J gave up 0 bases, with 19 bases separating them. For the second PCR, which ran for about 7 to 12 cycles, a sample-barcoded 5' primer and a J-beta primer mix were used. TCRdb called the 5' RACE reads again in MiXCR, with one record for every CDR3 protein. The table shows about 1.7 million distinct CDR3 sequences, with 28% occurring only once. This clonotype was found a few times. What it binds is unknown. The chain couples TRBV6-1 to TRBJ2-6, with D perhaps given as TRBD1 or TRBD2 (5 bases each). This TCR was sampled from a young woman in good health. The specimen sequenced was blood. The CDR3 coding sequence is TGTGCCAGCACCTCTCAACCGGGACCCGGCTCTGGGGCCAACGTCCTGACTTTC. Amino acids: CASTSQPGPGSGANVLTF.